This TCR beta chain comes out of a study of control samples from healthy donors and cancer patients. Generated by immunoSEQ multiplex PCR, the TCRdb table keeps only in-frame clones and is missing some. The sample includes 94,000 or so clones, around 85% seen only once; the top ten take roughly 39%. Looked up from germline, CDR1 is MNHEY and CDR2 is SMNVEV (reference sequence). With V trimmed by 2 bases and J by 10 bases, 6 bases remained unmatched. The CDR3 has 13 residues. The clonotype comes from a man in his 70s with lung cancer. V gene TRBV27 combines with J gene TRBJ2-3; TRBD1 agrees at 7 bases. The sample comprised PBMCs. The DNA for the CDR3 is TGTGCCAGCAGTTTAGTCGACAGGGCTTCGCAGTATTTT. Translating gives CASSLVDRASQYF.